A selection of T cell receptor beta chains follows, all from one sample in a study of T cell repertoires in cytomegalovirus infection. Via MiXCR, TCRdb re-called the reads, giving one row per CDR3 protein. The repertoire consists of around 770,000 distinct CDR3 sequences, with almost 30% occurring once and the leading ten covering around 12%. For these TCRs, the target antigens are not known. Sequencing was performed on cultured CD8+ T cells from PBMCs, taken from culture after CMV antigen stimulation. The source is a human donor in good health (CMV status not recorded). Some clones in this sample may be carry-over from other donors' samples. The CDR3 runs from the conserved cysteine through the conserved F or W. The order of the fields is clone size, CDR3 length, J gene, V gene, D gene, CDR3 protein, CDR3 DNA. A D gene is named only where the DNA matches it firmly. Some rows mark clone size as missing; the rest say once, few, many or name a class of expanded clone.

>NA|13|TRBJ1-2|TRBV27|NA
CASSFPSGHGYTF
TGTGCCAGCAGTTTTCCGTCGGGTCATGGCTACACCTTC
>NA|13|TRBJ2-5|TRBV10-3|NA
CAIGRQPQETQYF
TGTGCCATCGGGCGCCAACCCCAAGAGACCCAGTACTTC
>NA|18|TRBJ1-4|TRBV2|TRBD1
CASSTYPGQGATNEKLFF
TGTGCCAGCAGTACTTACCCGGGACAGGGAGCAACTAATGAAAAACTGTTTTTT
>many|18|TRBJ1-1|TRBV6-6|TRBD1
CASSYSKRTGVLNTEAFF
TGTGCCAGCAGTTACTCTAAAAGGACAGGGGTCTTGAACACTGAAGCTTTCTTT
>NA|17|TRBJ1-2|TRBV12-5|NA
CASGLVLRDTPNYGYTF
TGTGCTAGTGGTTTGGTATTACGGGACACCCCTAACTATGGCTACACCTTC
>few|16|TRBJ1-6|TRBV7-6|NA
CASSFDGSSYNSPLHF
TGTGCCAGCAGCTTTGACGGATCCTCCTATAATTCACCCCTCCACTTT
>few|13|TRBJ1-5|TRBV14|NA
CASSQEAAQPQHF
TGTGCCAGCAGCCAAGAGGCTGCGCAGCCCCAGCATTTT
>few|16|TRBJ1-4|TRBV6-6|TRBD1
CASSYIGTGSNEKLFF
TGTGCCAGCAGTTACATCGGGACAGGGTCTAATGAAAAACTGTTTTTT
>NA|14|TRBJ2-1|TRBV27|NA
CASFSAPGYNEQFF
TGTGCCAGCTTTTCGGCACCGGGCTACAATGAGCAGTTCTTC
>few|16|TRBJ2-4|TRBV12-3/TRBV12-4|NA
CASSQQGGGAKNIQYF
TGTGCCAGCAGTCAACAGGGTGGCGGGGCCAAAAACATTCAGTACTTC
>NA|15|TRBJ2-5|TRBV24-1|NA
CATSDPGDFQETQYF
TGTGCCACCAGTGATCCCGGGGACTTCCAAGAGACCCAGTACTTC
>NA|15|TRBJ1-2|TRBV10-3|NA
CAISESIGAPYGYTF
TGTGCCATCAGTGAGTCGATAGGAGCCCCCTATGGCTACACCTTC
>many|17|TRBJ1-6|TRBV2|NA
CASSADRRSSYNSPLHF
TGTGCCAGCAGTGCTGACAGACGGAGCTCCTATAATTCACCCCTCCACTTT
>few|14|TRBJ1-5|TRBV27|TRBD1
CASSLDRVTQPQHF
TGTGCCAGCAGTTTGGACAGGGTAACTCAGCCCCAGCATTTT
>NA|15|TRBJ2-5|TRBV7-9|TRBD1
CASSYGQGAGETQYF
TGTGCCAGCAGCTACGGACAGGGGGCTGGGGAGACCCAGTACTTC
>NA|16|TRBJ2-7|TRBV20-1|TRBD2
CSARPRLAGPAYEQYF
TGCAGTGCTAGACCCCGACTAGCGGGTCCGGCCTACGAGCAGTACTTC
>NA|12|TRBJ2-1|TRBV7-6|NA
CASSLGQAEQFF
TGTGCCAGCAGCTTAGGGCAGGCTGAGCAGTTCTTC
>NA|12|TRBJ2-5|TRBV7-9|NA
CASVRVDGTQYF
TGTGCCAGCGTACGGGTCGACGGGACCCAGTACTTC
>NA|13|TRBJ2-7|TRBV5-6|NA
CASSLERRAEQYF
TGTGCCAGCAGCTTGGAGCGCAGGGCCGAGCAGTACTTC
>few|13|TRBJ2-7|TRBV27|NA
CASSFQQDYEQYF
TGTGCCAGCAGTTTTCAACAGGACTACGAGCAGTACTTC
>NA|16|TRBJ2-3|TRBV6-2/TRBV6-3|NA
CASSSYSELSTDTQYF
TGTGCCAGCAGTTCCTACAGTGAATTGAGCACAGATACGCAGTATTTT
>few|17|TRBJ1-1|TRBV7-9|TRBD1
CASSPRQGAAVNTEAFF
TGTGCCAGCAGCCCGAGACAGGGGGCGGCGGTGAACACTGAAGCTTTCTTT
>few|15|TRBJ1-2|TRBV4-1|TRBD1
CASSQERDSTYGYTF
TGCGCCAGCAGCCAAGAGAGGGACAGCACGTATGGCTACACCTTC
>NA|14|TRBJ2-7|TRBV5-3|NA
CASSSERAAYEQYF
TGTGCCAGCAGCTCCGAAAGGGCCGCCTACGAGCAGTACTTC
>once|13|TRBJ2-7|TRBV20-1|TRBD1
CSATTGTDYEQYF
TGCAGTGCTACAACCGGGACAGACTACGAGCAGTACTTC
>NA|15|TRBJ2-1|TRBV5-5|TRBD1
CASEAPTGPYNEQFF
TGTGCCAGCGAGGCTCCGACAGGGCCCTACAATGAGCAGTTCTTC
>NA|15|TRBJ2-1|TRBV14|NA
CASSYWDSAYNEQFF
TGTGCCAGCAGCTATTGGGACTCGGCCTACAATGAGCAGTTCTTC
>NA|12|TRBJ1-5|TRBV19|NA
CASKISNQPQHF
TGTGCCAGTAAAATCAGCAATCAGCCCCAGCATTTT
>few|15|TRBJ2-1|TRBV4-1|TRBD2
CASSPSVAGYNEQFF
TGCGCCAGCAGCCCGTCGGTAGCGGGTTACAATGAGCAGTTCTTC
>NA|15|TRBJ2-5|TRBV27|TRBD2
CASRFVAGVKETQYF
TGTGCCAGCAGATTCGTAGCGGGGGTCAAGGAGACCCAGTACTTC
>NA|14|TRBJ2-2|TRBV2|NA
CASSEGAFRGELFF
TGTGCCAGCAGTGAAGGGGCCTTTAGAGGGGAGCTGTTTTTT
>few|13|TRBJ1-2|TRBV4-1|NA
CASSQEGGYGYTF
TGCGCCAGCAGCCAAGAAGGGGGGTATGGCTACACCTTC
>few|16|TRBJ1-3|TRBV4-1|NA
CASSQVSGDSGNTIYF
TGCGCCAGCAGCCAAGTGTCCGGCGACTCTGGAAACACCATATATTTT
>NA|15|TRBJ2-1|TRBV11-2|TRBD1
CASTIGTGLGNEQFF
TGTGCCAGCACCATCGGGACAGGGTTAGGCAATGAGCAGTTCTTC
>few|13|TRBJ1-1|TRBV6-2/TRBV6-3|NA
CASMTGFPTEAFF
TGTGCCAGCATGACAGGCTTTCCCACTGAAGCTTTCTTT
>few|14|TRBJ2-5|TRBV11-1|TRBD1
CASSFTGDRETQYF
TGTGCCAGCAGCTTCACAGGGGACAGAGAGACCCAGTACTTC
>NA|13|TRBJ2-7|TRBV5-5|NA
CASSGLPNYEQYF
TGTGCCAGCAGCGGACTCCCGAACTACGAGCAGTACTTC